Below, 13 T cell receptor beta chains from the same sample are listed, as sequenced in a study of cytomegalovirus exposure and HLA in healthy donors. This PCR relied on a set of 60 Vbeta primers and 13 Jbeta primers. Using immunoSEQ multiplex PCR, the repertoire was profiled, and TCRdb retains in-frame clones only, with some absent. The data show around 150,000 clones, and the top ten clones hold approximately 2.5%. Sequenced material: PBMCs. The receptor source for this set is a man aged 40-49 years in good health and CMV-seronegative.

For the CDR3, the DNA is TGTGCCAGCAAAGAAGGGGCTGGGAGCAATCAGCCCCAGCATTTT. Amino acids: CASKEGAGSNQPQHF. The rearrangement links TRBV6-1 to TRBJ1-5; D is possibly TRBD1 (5 bases). The CDR3 has 15 amino acids. Germline-derived CDR1 and CDR2 are MNHNS and SASEGT. The germline V and J ends were trimmed by 7 bases and 1 base, with 14 bases remaining between them.

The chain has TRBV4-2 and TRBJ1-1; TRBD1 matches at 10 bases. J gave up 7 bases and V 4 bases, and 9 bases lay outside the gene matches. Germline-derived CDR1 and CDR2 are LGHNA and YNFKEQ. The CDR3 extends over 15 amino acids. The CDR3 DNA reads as TGTGCCAGCAGCCGGCCGGGACAGGGGAGAGGTGAAGCTTTCTTT. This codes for CASSRPGQGRGEAFF.

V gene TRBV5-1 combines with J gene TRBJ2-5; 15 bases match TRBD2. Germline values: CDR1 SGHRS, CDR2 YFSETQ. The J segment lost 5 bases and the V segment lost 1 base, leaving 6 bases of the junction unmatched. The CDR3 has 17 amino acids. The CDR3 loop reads CASSLRTSGGALETQYF. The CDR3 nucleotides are TGCGCCAGCAGCTTGCGGACTAGCGGGGGGGCCCTGGAGACCCAGTACTTC.

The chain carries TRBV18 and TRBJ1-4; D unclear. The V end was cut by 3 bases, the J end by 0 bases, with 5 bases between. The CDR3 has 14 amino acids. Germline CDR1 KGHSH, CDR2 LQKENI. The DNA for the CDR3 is TGTGCCAGCTCACCTCGGTCAACTAATGAAAAACTGTTTTTT. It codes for CASSPRSTNEKLFF.

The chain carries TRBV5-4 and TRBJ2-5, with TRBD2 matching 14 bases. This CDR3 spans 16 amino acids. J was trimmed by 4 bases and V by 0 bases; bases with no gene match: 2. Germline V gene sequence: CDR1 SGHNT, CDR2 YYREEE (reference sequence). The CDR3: CASSLGLAGGGETQYF. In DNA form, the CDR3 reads TGTGCCAGCAGCTTGGGACTAGCGGGGGGGGGAGAGACCCAGTACTTC.

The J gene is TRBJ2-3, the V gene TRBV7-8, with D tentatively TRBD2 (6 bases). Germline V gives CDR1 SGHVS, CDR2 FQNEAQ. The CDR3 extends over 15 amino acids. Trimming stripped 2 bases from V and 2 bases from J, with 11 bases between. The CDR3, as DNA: TGTGCCAGCAGCTTAAGGGACTCGTACACAGATACGCAGTATTTT. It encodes CASSLRDSYTDTQYF.

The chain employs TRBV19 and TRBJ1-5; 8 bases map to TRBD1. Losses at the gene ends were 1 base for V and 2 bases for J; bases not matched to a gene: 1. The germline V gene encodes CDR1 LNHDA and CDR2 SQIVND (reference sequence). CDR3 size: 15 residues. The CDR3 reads CASSIGQGRNQPQHF. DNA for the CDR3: TGTGCCAGTAGTATAGGACAGGGGCGCAATCAGCCCCAGCATTTT.

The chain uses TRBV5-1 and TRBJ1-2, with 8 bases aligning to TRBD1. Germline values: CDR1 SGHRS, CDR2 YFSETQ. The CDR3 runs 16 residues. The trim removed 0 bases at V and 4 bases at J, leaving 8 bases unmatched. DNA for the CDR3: TGCGCCAGCAGCTTGGCGGGAGGACAGGGCAGCTATGGCTACACCTTC. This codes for CASSLAGGQGSYGYTF. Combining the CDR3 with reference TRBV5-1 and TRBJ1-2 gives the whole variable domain KAGVTQTPRYLIKTRGQQVTLSCSPISGHRSVSWYQQTPGQGLQFLFEYFSETQRNKGNFPGRFSGRQFSNSRSEMNVSTLELGDSALYLCASSLAGGQGSYGYTFGSGTRLTVV.

CDR3 sequence: CASSVGVEGEQYF. The CDR3 DNA follows: TGTGCCAGCAGCGTAGGGGTAGAGGGCGAGCAGTACTTC. The chain joins TRBV9 to TRBJ2-7; weak D call: TRBD2 (5 bases). Trimming removed 0 bases from V and 6 bases from J, with 10 bases in between. This CDR3 is 13 amino acids long. Germline V gene data show CDR1 as SGDLS and CDR2 as YYNGEE.

CDR3 nucleotide sequence: TGTGCCAGCAGCCGCACAGGGGGCTCTGGAAACACCATATATTTT. Translated: CASSRTGGSGNTIYF. The rearrangement links TRBV6-5 to TRBJ1-3, with TRBD1 identical over 8 bases. CDR1 MNHEY and CDR2 SVGAGI come from the germline V gene. The CDR3 runs 15 residues. The V segment lost 6 bases and the J segment 0 bases; nucleotides outside the gene matches: 4.

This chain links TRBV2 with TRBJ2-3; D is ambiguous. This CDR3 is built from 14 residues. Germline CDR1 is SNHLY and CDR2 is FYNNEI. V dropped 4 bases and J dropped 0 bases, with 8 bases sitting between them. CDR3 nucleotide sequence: TGTGCCAGCAGTGTCCCTCCGAGCACAGATACGCAGTATTTT. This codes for CASSVPPSTDTQYF.

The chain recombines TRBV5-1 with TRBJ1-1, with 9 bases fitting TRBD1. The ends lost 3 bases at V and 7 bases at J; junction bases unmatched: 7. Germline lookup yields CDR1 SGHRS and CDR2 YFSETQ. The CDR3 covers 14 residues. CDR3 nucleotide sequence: TGCGCCAGCAGCTCCAATTGGGGACAGGGTGAAGCTTTCTTT. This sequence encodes CASSSNWGQGEAFF.

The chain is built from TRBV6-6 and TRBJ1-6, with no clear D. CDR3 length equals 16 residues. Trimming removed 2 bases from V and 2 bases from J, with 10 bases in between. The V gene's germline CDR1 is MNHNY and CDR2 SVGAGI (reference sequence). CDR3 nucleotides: TGTGCCAGCAGTTACGAGGCAGCAGCCTATAATTCACCCCTCCACTTT. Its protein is CASSYEAAAYNSPLHF.